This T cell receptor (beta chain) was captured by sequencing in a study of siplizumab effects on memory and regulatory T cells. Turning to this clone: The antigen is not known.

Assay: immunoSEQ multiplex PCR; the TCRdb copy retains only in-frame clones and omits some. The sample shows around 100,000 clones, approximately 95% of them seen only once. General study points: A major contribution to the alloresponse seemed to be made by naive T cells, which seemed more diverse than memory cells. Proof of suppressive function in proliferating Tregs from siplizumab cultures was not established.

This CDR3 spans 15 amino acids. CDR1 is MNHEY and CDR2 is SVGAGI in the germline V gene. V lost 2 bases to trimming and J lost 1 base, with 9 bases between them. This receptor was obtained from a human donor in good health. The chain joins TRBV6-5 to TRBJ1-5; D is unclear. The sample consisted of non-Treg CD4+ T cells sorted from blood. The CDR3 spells CASSYRGTSNQPQHF. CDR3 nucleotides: TGTGCCAGCAGTTACAGAGGAACCAGCAATCAGCCCCAGCATTTT.